The clone carrying this T cell receptor (beta chain) was seen just once. Its antigen is unidentified. Peripheral blood and lesional scalp punch biopsies were taken from alopecia areata patients. Investigators sorted PBMCs to obtain both CD4+ and CD8+ T cells. The source of the sample is a study of CD8+ T cells in alopecia areata. Study-level points and caveats: Possibly because of HLA-related factors, TCR sharing was less clear across patients than in mice.

The V segment lost 5 bases and the J segment 4 bases; nucleotides outside the gene matches: 4. The germline CDR1 and CDR2 sequences are SGDLS and YYNGEE. The CDR3 runs 13 residues. cDNA prepared by RNA extraction and subsequent reverse transcription served as the template for sequencing. The protocol was immunoSEQ multiplex PCR, while the TCRdb copy is restricted to in-frame clones and leaves out a portion. The table lists 100,000 to 150,000 clones, approximately 49% of them singletons. The sequencing here drew on CD8+ T cells sorted from blood, taken at week 0. This TCR was recovered from a human donor with alopecia areata. V is TRBV9 and J is TRBJ2-3, with 7 bases identical to TRBD2. CDR3 DNA sequence: TGTGCCAGCAGTGGGACTATACCAGATACGCAGTATTTT. Its translation is CASSGTIPDTQYF. Based on the CDR3 plus reference TRBV9 and TRBJ2-3, the full variable domain is DSGVTQTPKHLITATGQRVTLRCSPRSGDLSVYWYQQSLDQGLQFLIQYYNGEERAKGNILERFSAQQFPDLHSELNLSSLELGDSALYFCASSGTIPDTQYFGPGTRLTVL.